The clone carrying this T cell receptor beta chain was found many times. The antigen is unknown. This CDR3 has 12 residues. V lost 6 bases to trimming and J lost 7 bases, with 13 bases between them. Germline V gene lookup returns CDR1 SQVTM and CDR2 ANQGSEA. This sample was taken from a study of T cells in Graves' hyperthyroidism and ophthalmopathy. Findings and caveats of the study: The model forecast ophthalmopathy, anticipating it by a median approximately 7 months before onset.

The diagnoses drew upon clinical symptoms, serum thyroxine and TRAb, thyroid ultrasound and orbital computed tomography. From RNA transcripts, TCR beta CDR3 regions were amplified. During a first-round RT-PCR of the TCR CDR3, the HTBI primer set was used. TCRdb re-called the multiplex PCR reads through MiXCR, storing one row per CDR3 protein. The sample records around 450,000 distinct CDR3 sequences, around 13% being singletons. Sample: blood. The TCR comes from a woman between 18 and 29 years old with Graves' hyperthyroidism. The chain recombines TRBV29-1 with TRBJ1-5; D might be TRBD1 (6 bases). CDR3 DNA sequence: TGCAGCGTCGGTCAGGGGACCCAGCCCCAGCATTTT. It is translated as CSVGQGTQPQHF.